The 20 T cell receptor beta chains in this list originate from one sample, sequenced in a study of blood T cells in healthy people across ages. Using a J-beta primer mix together with a sample-barcoded 5' primer, a second PCR was run for roughly 6 to 12 cycles. Via MiXCR, TCRdb re-called the 5' RACE reads, giving one row per CDR3 protein. The sample shows some 750,000 distinct CDR3 sequences, 22% of them seen only once. The sequenced sample was blood. These receptors originate from a man in his 70s in good health.

The CDR3 DNA is TGTGCCAGCACTTCATTTGTGGGGGTAAGCTACGAGCAGTACTTC. It translates to CASTSFVGVSYEQYF. The rearrangement joins TRBV28 to TRBJ2-1; D is possibly TRBD1 or TRBD2 (5 bases each). The J call may not be correct, given that the DNA end is closer to TRBJ2-7. CDR1 MDHEN and CDR2 SYDVKM come from the germline V gene. This CDR3 has 15 residues.

This clonotype turned up a few times. This chain links TRBV4-3 with TRBJ1-2; a possible D gene is TRBD1 (6 bases). The CDR3 covers 13 residues. Trimming pared 8 bases from V and 3 bases from J, leaving 13 bases between. Per the germline V gene, CDR1 is LGHNA and CDR2 is YSLEER. CDR3 sequence reads: CASRGGYHYGYTF. CDR3 sequence (DNA): TGCGCCAGCCGAGGGGGGTATCACTATGGCTACACCTTC.

The chain recombines TRBV18 with TRBJ2-1; no definite D call. Trimming shortened V by 4 bases and J by 8 bases, and 9 bases separated the two germline ends. CDR3 length: 12 amino acids. CDR1 KGHSH and CDR2 LQKENI come from the germline V gene. The CDR3 DNA is TGTGCCAGCTCACGGGTTATCGATGAGCAGTTCTTC. Translation: CASSRVIDEQFF.

This sequence joins TRBV6-5 and TRBJ2-3, with TRBD2 as a possible D gene (5 bases). The CDR3 runs to 16 residues. Trimming took 6 bases from V and 1 from J, leaving 17 bases between them. CDR1 and CDR2 (germline): MNHEY, SVGAGI. The DNA of the CDR3 is TGTGCCAGCAGGTTCGGGGAGACCGCGGGCACAGATACGCAGTATTTT. This sequence encodes CASRFGETAGTDTQYF.

A remark on this clonotype: One junction end does not reproduce the germline sequence, and a read error may be involved. The chain carries TRBV3-1 and TRBJ2-3; the D is unclear. The CDR3 spans 15 residues. Germline CDR1 reads LGHDT; CDR2 reads YNNKEL (reference sequence). CDR3 nucleotide sequence: TGTGCCGGCAGCCAAGATCCTAGGTCGGGAGATACGCAGTATTTT. As protein: CAGSQDPRSGDTQYF.

This clonotype was counted ten times or more. This sequence joins TRBV5-1 and TRBJ2-5, with D possibly matching TRBD2 (5 bases). This CDR3 comprises 13 residues. Per the germline V gene, CDR1 is SGHRS and CDR2 is YFSETQ. V was cut by 1 base and J by 5 bases, with 9 bases left in between. This CDR3 reads CASSLLSGETQYF. In DNA, the CDR3 is TGCGCCAGCAGCTTGTTGTCGGGGGAGACCCAGTACTTC.

This clonotype was found a few times. The rearrangement joins TRBV18 to TRBJ2-3, with 10 bases that match TRBD2. Germline V CDR1 and CDR2: KGHSH, LQKENI. The CDR3 covers 15 residues. Unmatched junction bases numbered 5, after V lost 4 bases and J lost 4 bases. DNA for the CDR3: TGTGCCAGCTCACGCCAGCGGGAGGGCGCAGATACGCAGTATTTT. Protein: CASSRQREGADTQYF.

A few counts support this clonotype. The V and J genes are TRBV9 and TRBJ2-3, with 8 positions matching TRBD2. Unmatched junction bases numbered 4, after V lost 2 bases and J lost 2 bases. Germline V gives CDR1 SGDLS, CDR2 YYNGEE. This CDR3 is built from 15 residues. In nucleotides, the CDR3 is TGTGCCAGCAGCGTGGATAGCGGGGTCACAGATACGCAGTATTTT. Translated, it gives CASSVDSGVTDTQYF.

V gene TRBV11-2 combines with J gene TRBJ1-4; 8 nucleotides agree with TRBD1. The germline CDR1 and CDR2 sequences are SGHAT and FQNNGV. The V gene end was trimmed by 2 bases and the J gene end by 0 bases; junction bases not matched to a gene: 5. The CDR3 runs to 17 residues. CDR3 region: CASSLKQGGATNEKLFF. The CDR3 DNA reads as TGTGCCAGCAGCTTAAAACAGGGGGGTGCAACTAATGAAAAACTGTTTTTT. The full variable domain, rest sourced from reference TRBV11-2 and TRBJ1-4, is EAGVAQSPRYKIIEKRQSVAFWCNPISGHATLYWYQQILGQGPKLLIQFQNNGVVDDSQLPKDRFSAERLKGVDSTLKIQPAKLEDSAVYLCASSLKQGGATNEKLFFGSGTQLSVL.

This clonotype was picked up a small number of times. The rearrangement uses TRBV10-3 and TRBJ2-5; TRBD1 matches at 9 bases. The CDR3 is 13 amino acids. Trimming at V came to 6 bases and at J to 3 bases, leaving 2 bases not matched to a gene. Germline V gene data show CDR1 as ENHRY and CDR2 as SYGVKD. CDR3 in amino acids: CAIRGQGEETQYF. CDR3 bases: TGTGCCATCAGGGGACAGGGTGAAGAGACCCAGTACTTC.

The rearrangement joins TRBV5-1 to TRBJ2-7; 8 nucleotides line up with TRBD1. V dropped 5 bases and J dropped 4; count of bases not matched to a gene: 11. The germline gives CDR1 SGHRS, CDR2 YFSETQ. The CDR3 extends over 15 amino acids. The CDR3 loop reads CASSPGMGQDYEQYF. For the CDR3, the DNA is TGCGCCAGCAGTCCTGGGATGGGACAGGATTACGAGCAGTACTTC. The whole variable domain, filled in from reference TRBV5-1 and TRBJ2-7, reads KAGVTQTPRYLIKTRGQQVTLSCSPISGHRSVSWYQQTPGQGLQFLFEYFSETQRNKGNFPGRFSGRQFSNSRSEMNVSTLELGDSALYLCASSPGMGQDYEQYFGPGTRLTVT.

This clonotype occurred a few times. CDR3 residues: CASSLGTWLSGNTIYF. The DNA of the CDR3 is TGTGCCAGCAGCTTGGGGACTTGGCTCTCTGGAAACACCATATATTTT. V gene TRBV5-8 combines with J gene TRBJ1-3; D remains ambiguous. The CDR3 covers 16 residues. Trimming left V 0 bases short and J 0 bases short, with 10 bases between. Germline CDR1 reads SGHTS; CDR2 reads YDEGEE. Full variable domain (outside the CDR3, taken from reference TRBV5-8 and TRBJ1-3): EAGVTQSPTHLIKTRGQQATLRCSPISGHTSVYWYQQALGLGLQFLLWYDEGEERNRGNFPPRFSGRQFPNYSSELNVNALELEDSALYLCASSLGTWLSGNTIYFGEGSWLTVV.

The CDR3 DNA follows: TGTGCCAGCAGCCAAGGTTCCAGACAGGCCGACTATGGCTACACCTTC. Amino acids: CASSQGSRQADYGYTF. The chain employs TRBV3-1 and TRBJ1-2; maybe TRBD1 (6 bases). Trimming stripped 1 base from V and 3 bases from J, with 15 bases between. The CDR3 extends over 16 amino acids. Germline CDR1 LGHDT, CDR2 YNNKEL (reference sequence).

This clonotype was detected a few times. The chain has TRBV18 and TRBJ1-2, with D possibly being TRBD1 (6 bases). The CDR3 extends over 14 amino acids. Germline V gene sequence: CDR1 KGHSH, CDR2 LQKENI. Trimming cost V 2 bases and J 3 bases, with 10 bases left between them. The CDR3 protein is CASSPSGVDYGYTF. The CDR3 bases are TGTGCCAGCTCACCATCAGGGGTTGACTATGGCTACACCTTC.

There are a few counts of this clonotype. The chain recombines TRBV7-8 with TRBJ1-2, with D possibly TRBD1 on 5 matching bases. The CDR3 is 13 amino acids. Germline V CDR1 and CDR2: SGHVS, FQNEAQ. The V end was cut by 1 base, the J end by 4 bases, with 7 bases between. The CDR3 DNA sequence: TGTGCCAGCAGCTTAGGGGGGTTCTATGGCTACACCTTC. The encoded protein is CASSLGGFYGYTF.

Only a few counts were recorded for this clonotype. The V call is TRBV6-1, the J call TRBJ2-1; 7 bases map to TRBD2. Unmatched junction bases numbered 12, after V lost 5 bases and J lost 2 bases. Germline V gives CDR1 MNHNS, CDR2 SASEGT. The CDR3 is made up of 17 amino acids. The CDR3 region has the DNA TGTGCCAGCAGTCGAACCCGGACTAGTTCGGCCTACAATGAGCAGTTCTTC. Its translation: CASSRTRTSSAYNEQFF.

The chain uses TRBV11-2 and TRBJ1-5; 8 bases line up with TRBD1. The CDR3 totals 16 residues. V lost 0 bases to trimming and J lost 4 bases; unmatched junction nucleotides: 5. Germline CDR1 is SGHAT and CDR2 is FQNNGV. The CDR3 DNA reads TGTGCCAGCAGCTTAGATCGAAACAGGGGGAATCAGCCCCAGCATTTT. Amino acid sequence: CASSLDRNRGNQPQHF. The full variable domain, its missing parts supplied by reference TRBV11-2 and TRBJ1-5, is EAGVAQSPRYKIIEKRQSVAFWCNPISGHATLYWYQQILGQGPKLLIQFQNNGVVDDSQLPKDRFSAERLKGVDSTLKIQPAKLEDSAVYLCASSLDRNRGNQPQHFGDGTRLSIL.

This clonotype has more than one count but fewer than ten. The chain is built from TRBV28 and TRBJ2-7, with 9 bases matching TRBD2. The germline gives CDR1 MDHEN, CDR2 SYDVKM. V was clipped by 5 bases and J by 4 bases; unmatched bases: 6. The CDR3 totals 14 residues. CDR3 in amino acids: CASSPAGGRYEQYV. In DNA, the CDR3 is TGTGCCAGCAGTCCTGCGGGGGGGCGGTACGAGCAGTACGTC.

The table lists this clonotype with a few counts. The junction and the germline gene differ at one end; a read error may be behind it. V gene TRBV12-3 or TRBV12-4 combines with J gene TRBJ2-5, with D possibly being TRBD1 (5 bases). This CDR3 region has 13 residues. CDR3 protein: CASSLVGAYMQHF. The CDR3 DNA reads as TGTGCCAGCAGTTTAGTAGGGGCGTATATGCAGCACTTC.

V is TRBV10-3 and J is TRBJ2-3; 7 bases are shared with TRBD1. This CDR3 contains 14 residues. V dropped 11 bases and J dropped 6; count of bases not matched to a gene: 14. Per the germline V gene, CDR1 is ENHRY and CDR2 is SYGVKD. CDR3 region: CAVAQGVEGDTQYF. The CDR3 nucleotides are TGTGCCGTCGCTCAGGGGGTAGAAGGTGATACGCAGTATTTT.